This T cell receptor (beta chain) was found in a study of T cell changes during pregnancy in multiple sclerosis. Germline CDR1 is SGHTA and CDR2 is FQGNSA. The trim removed 2 bases at V and 2 bases at J, leaving 5 bases unmatched. This CDR3 comprises 15 residues. Profiled with immunoSEQ multiplex PCR; TCRdb holds only in-frame clones, not every one. The sample lists around 70,000 clones, 90% to 95% seen once, with approximately 1.8% in the top ten. This TCR was sampled from a female donor in good health, enrolled as a control in a pregnancy study. The source material was peripheral blood, sampled in the first trimester of pregnancy. V usage is TRBV7-2 and J usage is TRBJ1-1, with 7 bases matching TRBD1. CDR3 DNA: TGTGCCAGCAGCTTACTCGGGACAGCTAACACTGAAGCTTTCTTT. Protein product: CASSLLGTANTEAFF.